This is a list of T cell receptor beta chains from one sample in a study of PD-1 blockade in classical Hodgkin lymphoma. TCRdb keeps only in-frame clones here, not all; method: immunoSEQ multiplex PCR. The sample carries under 40,000 clones, about 88% recorded once. Sequencing was carried out using CD4+ T cells from blood. The receptor set was obtained from a human donor with classical Hodgkin lymphoma. Both conserved end residues are part of each CDR3. The D gene is left open where the match is weak. Size is omitted from some rows. Given values are once, few, many or a class for expanded clones.

TGTGCCAGCAGCCCGCGGGGGGTTTCGGACACCATATATTTT	CASSPRGVSDTIYF	TRBJ1-3	-	-	TRBV9
TGTGCCAGCAGCGTAGACCAGGGGGCTACTGGAAACACCATATATTTT	CASSVDQGATGNTIYF	TRBJ1-3	-	TRBD1	TRBV9
TGTGCCATCAGTGAGGTCGGGGGTAATGAAGCTTTCTTT	CAISEVGGNEAFF	TRBJ1-1	once	-	TRBV10-3
TGTGCCAGCAGTGAATCCAGGGGAAGCTATGGCTACACCTTC	CASSESRGSYGYTF	TRBJ1-2	-	-	TRBV6-5
TGCGCCAGCAGCCTCGACGTAGGCACTGAAGCTTTCTTT	CASSLDVGTEAFF	TRBJ1-1	-	-	TRBV5-1
TGCAGCGTTAGATTTGGGACTAGCGCCAGAAACCTCAATGAGCAGTTCTTC	CSVRFGTSARNLNEQFF	TRBJ2-1	-	TRBD2	TRBV29-1
TGTGCCAGTAGCGACCGGGACATCTATGGCTACACCTTC	CASSDRDIYGYTF	TRBJ1-2	few	-	TRBV19
TGTGCCAGCAGTTACGAAGAGACCCAGTACTTC	CASSYEETQYF	TRBJ2-5	-	-	TRBV21-1
TGCGCCAGCAGCTTGGAGAGGGATTCCTACGAGCAGTACTTC	CASSLERDSYEQYF	TRBJ2-7	-	-	TRBV5-1
TGCGCCAGCAGCCGGGACCACAGCACAGATACGCAGTATTTT	CASSRDHSTDTQYF	TRBJ2-3	-	-	TRBV5-1
TGCGCCAGCGGGACAGTTTATAGCAATCAGCCCCAGCATTTT	CASGTVYSNQPQHF	TRBJ1-5	-	TRBD1	TRBV10-1
TGTGCCAGCAGTAGCTCGGCCGCGGGGCTGGGAGCTTTCTTT	CASSSSAAGLGAFF	TRBJ1-1	-	-	TRBV6-1
TGCGCCAGCAACGCGGGAAGCCTCCCTGCGAACTTCACCTTC	CASNAGSLPANFTF	TRBJ1-2	-	-	TRBV5-1
TGTGCCACCAGCAAGACAGGGGCCCCTGGCTACACCTTC	CATSKTGAPGYTF	TRBJ1-2	-	TRBD1	TRBV15
TGTGCCAGCGGCGGGAATGAGCAGTTCTTC	CASGGNEQFF	TRBJ2-1	-	-	TRBV2
TGCAGCGTCCGAGGGGTACTAGCCAAAAACATTCAGTACTTC	CSVRGVLAKNIQYF	TRBJ2-4	-	-	TRBV29-1
TGTGCCTGGTCCTCCCAAAGTGGGAATGAGCAGTTCTTC	CAWSSQSGNEQFF	TRBJ2-1	-	-	TRBV30
TGTGCCAGCAGCGTCTCTCAGACCTACAATGAGCAGTTCTTC	CASSVSQTYNEQFF	TRBJ2-1	-	-	TRBV9
TGTGCCAGCAGCGTCCCCACAGGGGACACTGAAGCTTTCTTT	CASSVPTGDTEAFF	TRBJ1-1	-	TRBD1	TRBV5-6
TGTGCCACCCAAGGTATTTTTAGCAATCAGCCCCAGCATTTT	CATQGIFSNQPQHF	TRBJ1-5	-	-	TRBV10-3
TGCGCCACCACCGGGACTAGCGGGCTTCTAGCCTACAATGAGCAGTTCTTC	CATTGTSGLLAYNEQFF	TRBJ2-1	-	TRBD2	TRBV10-2
TGTGCCAGCAGCCTACAGGACGTAGAGACCCAGTACTTC	CASSLQDVETQYF	TRBJ2-5	-	-	TRBV5-4
TGTGCCAGCAGTGACCAGGGGGGGGGCTCCTACAATGAGCAGTTCTTC	CASSDQGGGSYNEQFF	TRBJ2-1	-	-	TRBV25-1
TGCGCCAGCAGCTTGGAGGGAAACACCATATATTTT	CASSLEGNTIYF	TRBJ1-3	-	-	TRBV5-1
TGCGCCAGCAGCCAAATACCCCCAATGCAAGGCTACACCTTC	CASSQIPPMQGYTF	TRBJ1-2	-	-	TRBV4-1
TGCGCCAGCAGCTGGACGGCTAACTACGGCTACACCTTC	CASSWTANYGYTF	TRBJ1-2	-	-	TRBV5-1
TGTGCCACCAGCAGGGGGATGGCGGGAGATGCAGATACGCAGTATTTT	CATSRGMAGDADTQYF	TRBJ2-3	once	TRBD2	TRBV15
TGCGCCAGCAGCGGGGGGACTAGCGGGAGGGCCGCGAGCGACGAGCAGTACTTC	CASSGGTSGRAASDEQYF	TRBJ2-7	-	TRBD2	TRBV5-1
TGTGCCAGCAGCTGGGACTACCCGATTAGGGATGAGCAGTTCTTC	CASSWDYPIRDEQFF	TRBJ2-1	-	TRBD2	TRBV7-2
TGTGCCAGCACACTGGACTCTGGGGCCAACGTCCTGACTTTC	CASTLDSGANVLTF	TRBJ2-6	once	-	TRBV2